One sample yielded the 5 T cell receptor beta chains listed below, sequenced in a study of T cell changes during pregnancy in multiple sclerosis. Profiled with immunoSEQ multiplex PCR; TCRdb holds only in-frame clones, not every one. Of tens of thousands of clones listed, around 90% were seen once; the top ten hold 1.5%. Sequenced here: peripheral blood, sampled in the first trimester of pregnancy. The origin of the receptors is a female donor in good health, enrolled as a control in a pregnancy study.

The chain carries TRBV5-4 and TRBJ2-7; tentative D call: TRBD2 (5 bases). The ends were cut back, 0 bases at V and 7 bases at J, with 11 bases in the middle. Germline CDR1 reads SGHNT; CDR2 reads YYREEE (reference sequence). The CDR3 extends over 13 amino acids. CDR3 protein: CASSLATTGEQYF. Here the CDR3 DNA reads TGTGCCAGCAGCTTGGCCACGACGGGGGAGCAGTACTTC.

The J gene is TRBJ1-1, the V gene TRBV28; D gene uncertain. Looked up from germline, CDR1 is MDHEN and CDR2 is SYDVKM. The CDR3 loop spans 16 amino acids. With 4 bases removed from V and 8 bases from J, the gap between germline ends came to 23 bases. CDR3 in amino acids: CASSSLAPTWRGEAFF. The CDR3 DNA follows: TGTGCCAGCAGTTCCTTAGCGCCGACATGGCGTGGGGAAGCTTTCTTT.

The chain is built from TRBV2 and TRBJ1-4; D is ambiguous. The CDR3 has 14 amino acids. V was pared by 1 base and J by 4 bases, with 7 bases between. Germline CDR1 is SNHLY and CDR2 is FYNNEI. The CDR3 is CASSEGRLNEKLFF. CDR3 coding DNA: TGTGCCAGCAGTGAAGGCAGACTTAATGAAAAACTGTTTTTT.

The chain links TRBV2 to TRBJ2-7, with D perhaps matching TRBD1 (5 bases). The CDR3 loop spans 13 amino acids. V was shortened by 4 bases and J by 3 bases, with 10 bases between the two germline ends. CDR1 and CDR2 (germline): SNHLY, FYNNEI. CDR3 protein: CASSVVDSYEQYF. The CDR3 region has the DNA TGTGCCAGCAGTGTAGTCGACAGCTACGAGCAGTACTTC.

The CDR3 nucleotides are TGTGCCAGCAGCCAAGATCTGACAGTTAAGACCCAGTACTTC. Translation: CASSQDLTVKTQYF. This chain connects TRBV14 to TRBJ2-5; a possible D gene is TRBD1 (5 bases). V lost 0 bases, J lost 6 bases, and 11 bases lay in between. Looked up from germline, CDR1 is SGHDN and CDR2 is FVKESK. The CDR3 is 14 amino acids. Variable domain in full (rest from reference TRBV14 and TRBJ2-5): EAGVTQFPSHSVIEKGQTVTLRCDPISGHDNLYWYRRVMGKEIKFLLHFVKESKQDESGMPNNRFLAERTGGTYSTLKVQPAELEDSGVYFCASSQDLTVKTQYFGPGTRLLVL.